A selection of T cell receptor beta chains follows, all from one sample in a study of shared clonotypes between healthy human individuals. Only in-frame clones appear in the TCRdb table, and some are missing; sequencing was by immunoSEQ multiplex PCR. The sample records about 2.2 million clones, around 93% being singletons. Sequenced input: naive CD8+ T cells from PBMCs. The source is a man between 18 and 35 years old in good health. Some clones in this sample may be carry-over from other donors' samples. The conserved cysteine and the conserved F or W are not part of the CDR3 here. Each record gives: V gene, CDR3 protein.

TRBV13 ASSPERMGIGELF
TRBV5-6 ASSLDGQGEETQY
TRBV28 ASSRNLGGRNTEAF
TRBV6-5 ASSHRGSGAVEAF
TRBV27 ASSSYPVSGHGTQY
TRBV28 ASSQRTANYGYT
TRBV28 ASSFTRGEGIYNEQF
TRBV9 ASSVERGGTEAF
TRBV27 ASSLYSATDTQY
TRBV27 ASSLFFASGRLDTQY
TRBV28 ASSLRSSYLGNTIY
TRBV29-1 SVVPTGQASSYEQY
TRBV6-4 ASSDIRKSEKLF
TRBV11-1 ASRISAGTSGEQY
TRBV9 ASSPEWAGGGTGELF
TRBV11-2 ASSPWGNEQF
TRBV7-9 ASSLSQGALYEQY
TRBV11-2 ASSLGGTNSYNEQF
TRBV10-3 AISMGQGTSNEQF
TRBV4-3 ASSPRDRSYEQY
TRBV27 ASSLPGTSGPSSYNEQF
TRBV19 ASSTLIGWDGYT
TRBV5-1 ASSLVGGRNNEQF
TRBV6-1 ASWSYPRDEQY
TRBV19 ASSPLEGAYRSYEQY
TRBV27 ASSLTLGGPPYEQY
TRBV4-1 ASSQGGGVNEQF
TRBV13 ASSLGQGSGGANVLT
TRBV15 ATSRGTGPDEQY
TRBV7-6 ASSPRSDLNEKLF
TRBV4-2 ASSQGRGVVSYEQY
TRBV6-6 ASSYSAESGYT
TRBV5-5 ASSPPRAVYNEQF
TRBV28 ATRREGARNQPQH
TRBV7-6 ASSLDVSGAWNGYT
TRBV7-6 ASSFLRDRGAEAF
TRBV27 ASSPIQVENTGELF
TRBV19 ASRFGGGWYGYT
TRBV19 ASSNGAGGVGVAF
TRBV6-5 ASSYQQGLDQPQH
TRBV7-6 ASSPELQETQY
TRBV6-5 ASSQGTGSNEKLF
TRBV30 AWSPTYNEQF
TRBV19 ASSIVRRTGELF
TRBV7-9 ASSLDGEAF
TRBV5-4 ASSLEGEGSYEQY
TRBV27 ASSFDYPPYEQY
TRBV5-6 ASSLIRGNRYNEQF
TRBV27 ASSSLQGRHTEAF
TRBV5-8 ASIMGDWNIQY
TRBV7-9 ASSLSAGEQY
TRBV19 ASSRGTGGEDPLIPPGYT
TRBV28 ASSFGTGDIYEQY
TRBV7-9 ASSLSIREEGNEQF
TRBV25-1 ASSGTGELF
TRBV5-1 ASRGTTRPHSVTGELF
TRBV10-3 AISEVPGSEQF
TRBV7-9 ASSPPYGQGRSYEQY
TRBV7-2 ASTASDRIYNEQF
TRBV29-1 SVVAGPYEQY